This TCR beta chain was retrieved from a study of neurological immune-mediated disorders. Findings and caveats of the study: HTLV-1-associated myelopathy had the most TCR clonal expansion, whereas multiple sclerosis had the least (lower than in healthy controls). When the repertoires were grouped phylogenetically, those of 18 of the 34 multiple sclerosis patients came together in a single cluster of related CDR3 sequences, which points to a possible repertoire-level signature.

The method for making cDNA was 5'RACE, and it used 10-nucleotide random UMIs. From the 5' RACE reads, TCRdb called clonotypes with MiXCR, one entry per CDR3 protein. The sample has about 52,000 distinct CDR3 sequences, about 3.8% seen once. At least ten counts were recorded for this clonotype. Antigen specificity is unknown. The CDR3 is made up of 14 amino acids. The V gene's germline CDR1 is MNHEY and CDR2 SMNVEV (reference sequence). The germline V and J ends were trimmed by 3 bases and 0 bases, with 6 bases remaining between them. This chain connects TRBV27 to TRBJ2-1; the D gene is possibly TRBD2 (6 bases). Sequenced sample: PBMCs. The receptor was isolated from a man in his 60s with multiple sclerosis. The CDR3 sequence is CASSFSGSYNEQFF. The CDR3 nucleotides are TGTGCCAGCAGTTTTAGCGGCTCCTACAATGAGCAGTTCTTC.